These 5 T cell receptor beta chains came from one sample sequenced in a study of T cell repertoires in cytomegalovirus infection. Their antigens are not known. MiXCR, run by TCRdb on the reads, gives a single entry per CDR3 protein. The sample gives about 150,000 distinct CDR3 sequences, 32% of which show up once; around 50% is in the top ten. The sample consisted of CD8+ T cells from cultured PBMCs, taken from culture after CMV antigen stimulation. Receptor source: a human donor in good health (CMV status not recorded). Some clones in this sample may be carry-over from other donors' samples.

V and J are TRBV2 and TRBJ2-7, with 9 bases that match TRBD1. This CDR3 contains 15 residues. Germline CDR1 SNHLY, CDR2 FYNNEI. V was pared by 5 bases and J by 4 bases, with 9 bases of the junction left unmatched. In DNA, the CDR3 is TGTGCCAGCAGTCTTACAGGGGGCAAGAGGTACGAGCAGTACTTC. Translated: CASSLTGGKRYEQYF.

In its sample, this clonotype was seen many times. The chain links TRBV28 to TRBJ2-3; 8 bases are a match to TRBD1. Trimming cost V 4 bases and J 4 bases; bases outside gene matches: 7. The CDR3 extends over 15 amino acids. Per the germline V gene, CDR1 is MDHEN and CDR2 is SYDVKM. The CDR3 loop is CASSSDRDYADTQYF. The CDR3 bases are TGTGCCAGCAGTTCGGACAGGGATTACGCAGATACGCAGTATTTT. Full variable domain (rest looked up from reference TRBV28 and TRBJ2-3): DVKVTQSSRYLVKRTGEKVFLECVQDMDHENMFWYRQDPGLGLRLIYFSYDVKMKEKGDIPEGYSVSREKKERFSLILESASTNQTSMYLCASSSDRDYADTQYFGPGTRLTVL.

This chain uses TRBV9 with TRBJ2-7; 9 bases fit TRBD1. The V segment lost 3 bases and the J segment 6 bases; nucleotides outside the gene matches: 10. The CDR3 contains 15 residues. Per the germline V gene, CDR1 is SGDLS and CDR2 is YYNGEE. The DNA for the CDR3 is TGTGCCAGCAGCGAGTCCGGGACAGGGTCTGGCGAGCAGTACTTC. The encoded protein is CASSESGTGSGEQYF. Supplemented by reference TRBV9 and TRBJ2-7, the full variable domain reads DSGVTQTPKHLITATGQRVTLRCSPRSGDLSVYWYQQSLDQGLQFLIQYYNGEERAKGNILERFSAQQFPDLHSELNLSSLELGDSALYFCASSESGTGSGEQYFGPGTRLTVT.

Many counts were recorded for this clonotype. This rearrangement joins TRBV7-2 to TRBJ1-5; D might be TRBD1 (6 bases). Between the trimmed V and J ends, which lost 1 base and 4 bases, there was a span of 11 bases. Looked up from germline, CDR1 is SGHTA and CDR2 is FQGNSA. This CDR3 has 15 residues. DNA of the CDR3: TGTGCCAGCAGCTTAGAACAGGGTGGTAATCAGCCCCAGCATTTT. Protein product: CASSLEQGGNQPQHF.

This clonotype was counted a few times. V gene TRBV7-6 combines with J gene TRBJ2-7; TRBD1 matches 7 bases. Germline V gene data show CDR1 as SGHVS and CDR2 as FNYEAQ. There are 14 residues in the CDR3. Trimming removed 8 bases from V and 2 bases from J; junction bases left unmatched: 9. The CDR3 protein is CASSRDSTTYEQYF. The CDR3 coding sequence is TGTGCCAGCTCCCGGGACAGTACAACCTACGAGCAGTACTTC.